The following is a TCR beta chain sequence with its context. The authors' processing: How many nucleated cells were present was estimated from reference gene primer amplification. Using immunoSEQ multiplex PCR, the repertoire was profiled, and TCRdb retains in-frame clones only, with some absent. That table furnishes V, J and clone size, whereas the DNA furnished D and trimming. This table has 650,000 to 800,000 clones, more than 80% appearing once. The data were obtained in a study of blood T cell repertoires in COVID-19. Study-level information: Samples came from the United States, Italy and Spain, spanning acute and convalescent COVID-19.

The CDR3 covers 16 residues. Germline trimming cut 2 bases from V and 5 bases from J; bases unmatched to any gene: 11. Germline-derived CDR1 and CDR2 are SGHDT and YYEEEE. The specimen sequenced was peripheral blood. This TCR came from a woman aged 18-30 years with acute or convalescent COVID-19. The chain recombines TRBV5-6 with TRBJ1-2, with 8 bases lining up with TRBD1. DNA for the CDR3: TGTGCCAGCAGCTTTTTCTCGGACAGGGAATTATATGGCTACACCTTC. This sequence encodes CASSFFSDRELYGYTF.